These T cell receptor beta chains were read from a single sample in a study of cytomegalovirus exposure and HLA in healthy donors. Assay used: immunoSEQ multiplex PCR; TCRdb lists only in-frame clones, some missing. The table includes roughly 100,000 clones, nearly 15% detected once. The material sequenced was PBMCs. The receptors stem from a female donor in good health and CMV-seronegative. Both conserved end residues are part of each CDR3. Fields, in order: CDR3 DNA, CDR3 protein, clone size, J gene, D gene, V gene. The D gene is left open where the match is weak. Some rows mark clone size as missing; the rest say once, few, many or name a class of expanded clone.

CDR3nt: TGTGCCAGCAGCTTAGGATTGGTCTGGGGCCTCAACTACGAGCAGTACTTC; CDR3aa: CASSLGLVWGLNYEQYF; abundance: NA; j_gene: TRBJ2-7; d_gene: NA; v_gene: TRBV7-8
CDR3nt: TGCGCCAGCAGCTTGAACGGGGTTACAAATGAGCAGTTCTTC; CDR3aa: CASSLNGVTNEQFF; abundance: few; j_gene: TRBJ2-1; d_gene: NA; v_gene: TRBV5-1
CDR3nt: TGCAGCGTTATTTCTAGCGGAGGCTCCTACAATGAGCAGTTCTTC; CDR3aa: CSVISSGGSYNEQFF; abundance: few; j_gene: TRBJ2-1; d_gene: TRBD2; v_gene: TRBV29-1
CDR3nt: TGCGCCAGCAGTGTGTCGTTGCAGGGCAGGCAGCCCCAGCATTTT; CDR3aa: CASSVSLQGRQPQHF; abundance: NA; j_gene: TRBJ1-5; d_gene: NA; v_gene: TRBV10-2
CDR3nt: TGTGCCACCAGCAGAGGGGAAGGAGGAGGCCAAGAGACCCAGTACTTC; CDR3aa: CATSRGEGGGQETQYF; abundance: NA; j_gene: TRBJ2-5; d_gene: NA; v_gene: TRBV15
CDR3nt: TGCGCCAGCAGCCCTTTGCCGGGTCACTCCTACGAGCAGTACTTC; CDR3aa: CASSPLPGHSYEQYF; abundance: NA; j_gene: TRBJ2-7; d_gene: NA; v_gene: TRBV5-1
CDR3nt: TGTGCCAGTAGTTCACGAGGGTATTCAAATCAGCCCCAGCATTTT; CDR3aa: CASSSRGYSNQPQHF; abundance: NA; j_gene: TRBJ1-5; d_gene: NA; v_gene: TRBV19
CDR3nt: TGCGCCAGCAGCCAAGTAGGGAGGAGGGACCCAGATACGCAGTATTTT; CDR3aa: CASSQVGRRDPDTQYF; abundance: NA; j_gene: TRBJ2-3; d_gene: NA; v_gene: TRBV4-1
CDR3nt: TGTGCCAGCAGTGAATCCCGACAGGTTCGGAATTCACCCCTCCACTTT; CDR3aa: CASSESRQVRNSPLHF; abundance: NA; j_gene: TRBJ1-6; d_gene: NA; v_gene: TRBV25-1
CDR3nt: TGTGCCAGCATCAGACAGGGTACCTTCAATCAGCCCCAGCATTTT; CDR3aa: CASIRQGTFNQPQHF; abundance: few; j_gene: TRBJ1-5; d_gene: TRBD1; v_gene: TRBV6-1
CDR3nt: TGTGCTAGTGGTACTAGTCCCGGGACAGGGAGCTTCGACTATGGCTACACCTTC; CDR3aa: CASGTSPGTGSFDYGYTF; abundance: NA; j_gene: TRBJ1-2; d_gene: TRBD1; v_gene: TRBV12-5
CDR3nt: TGTGCCAGCAGTAGCCCCCTAGCGGGAGGGTGGGGTGATACGCAGTATTTT; CDR3aa: CASSSPLAGGWGDTQYF; abundance: NA; j_gene: TRBJ2-3; d_gene: TRBD2; v_gene: TRBV28
CDR3nt: TGTGCCAGCAGCCAGGGGACTACAACTAATGAAAAACTGTTTTTT; CDR3aa: CASSQGTTTNEKLFF; abundance: NA; j_gene: TRBJ1-4; d_gene: NA; v_gene: TRBV7-8
CDR3nt: TGTGCCAGCAGCTGGGGAACTAGCGGGAAAATCTACAATGAGCAGTTCTTC; CDR3aa: CASSWGTSGKIYNEQFF; abundance: few; j_gene: TRBJ2-1; d_gene: TRBD2; v_gene: TRBV11-2
CDR3nt: TGTGCCAGCAGTTCGATGGGGGGTCGAGGCGAGCAGTACTTC; CDR3aa: CASSSMGGRGEQYF; abundance: NA; j_gene: TRBJ2-7; d_gene: NA; v_gene: TRBV5-4
CDR3nt: TGTGCCAGCAGTTACTCGGTCGAGCTACGGGAGACCCAGTACTTC; CDR3aa: CASSYSVELRETQYF; abundance: NA; j_gene: TRBJ2-5; d_gene: NA; v_gene: TRBV6-5
CDR3nt: TGTGCCTGGGGACAGACCGGCAATCAGCCCCAGCATTTT; CDR3aa: CAWGQTGNQPQHF; abundance: few; j_gene: TRBJ1-5; d_gene: NA; v_gene: TRBV30
CDR3nt: TGTGCCACCAGCAGAATGATAGGGGTCGAGCAGTACTTC; CDR3aa: CATSRMIGVEQYF; abundance: NA; j_gene: TRBJ2-7; d_gene: NA; v_gene: TRBV15
CDR3nt: TGTGCCTGGAGTACGGGTGCCTCTGGAAACACCATATATTTT; CDR3aa: CAWSTGASGNTIYF; abundance: NA; j_gene: TRBJ1-3; d_gene: NA; v_gene: TRBV30
CDR3nt: TGTGCCAGCAGCCCGCCGGACAGGGGGCTAGTCGGGGAGCTGTTTTTT; CDR3aa: CASSPPDRGLVGELFF; abundance: NA; j_gene: TRBJ2-2; d_gene: TRBD1; v_gene: TRBV7-9
CDR3nt: TGTGCCAGCAGCTCTAACCCACGGGGGAACACTGAAGCTTTCTTT; CDR3aa: CASSSNPRGNTEAFF; abundance: few; j_gene: TRBJ1-1; d_gene: NA; v_gene: TRBV7-2
CDR3nt: TGTGCCAGCAGTTACAGGGGACAGGGGACCTACGAGCAGTACTTC; CDR3aa: CASSYRGQGTYEQYF; abundance: many; j_gene: TRBJ2-7; d_gene: TRBD1; v_gene: TRBV6-5